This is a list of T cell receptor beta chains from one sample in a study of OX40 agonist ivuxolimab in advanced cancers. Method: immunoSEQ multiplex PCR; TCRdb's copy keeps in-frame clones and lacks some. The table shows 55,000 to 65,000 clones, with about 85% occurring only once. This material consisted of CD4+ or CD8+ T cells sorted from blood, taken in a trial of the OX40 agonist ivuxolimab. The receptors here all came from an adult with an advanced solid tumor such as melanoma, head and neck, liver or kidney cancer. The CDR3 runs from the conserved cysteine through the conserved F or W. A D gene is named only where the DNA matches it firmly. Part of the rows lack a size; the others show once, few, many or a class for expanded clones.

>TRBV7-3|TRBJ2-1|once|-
CASSLSPGNNNEQFF
TGTGCCAGCAGCTTAAGTCCAGGGAACAACAATGAGCAGTTCTTC
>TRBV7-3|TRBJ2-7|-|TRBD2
CASSLSGLHREQYF
TGTGCCAGCAGCTTATCGGGACTACATCGCGAGCAGTACTTC
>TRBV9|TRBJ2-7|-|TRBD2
CASSVAIAGQNEQYF
TGTGCCAGCAGCGTAGCAATAGCGGGACAAAACGAGCAGTACTTC
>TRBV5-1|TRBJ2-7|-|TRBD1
CASSLGQGAYEQYF
TGCGCCAGCAGCTTGGGCCAGGGGGCTTACGAGCAGTACTTC
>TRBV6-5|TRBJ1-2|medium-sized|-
CASSYERAGYGYTF
TGTGCCAGCAGTTACGAGAGGGCGGGCTATGGCTACACCTTC
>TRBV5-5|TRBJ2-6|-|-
CASSLVVSSGANVLTF
TGTGCCAGCAGCTTGGTCGTTAGCTCTGGGGCCAACGTCCTGACTTTC
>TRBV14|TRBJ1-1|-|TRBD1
CASSQGQGAYTEAFF
TGTGCCAGCAGCCAAGGACAGGGGGCTTACACTGAAGCTTTCTTT
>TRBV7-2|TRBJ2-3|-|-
CASTPQGNRVDTQYF
TGTGCCAGCACCCCACAGGGCAATAGAGTAGATACGCAGTATTTT
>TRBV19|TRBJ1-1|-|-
CASRASSEAFF
TGTGCCAGTAGGGCGTCGTCTGAAGCTTTCTTT
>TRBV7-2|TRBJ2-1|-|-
CASSFLDEQFF
TGTGCCAGCAGCTTTTTAGATGAGCAGTTCTTC
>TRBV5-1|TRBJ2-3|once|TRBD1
CASSGQGAPDTQYF
TGCGCCAGCAGCGGACAGGGGGCCCCAGATACGCAGTATTTT